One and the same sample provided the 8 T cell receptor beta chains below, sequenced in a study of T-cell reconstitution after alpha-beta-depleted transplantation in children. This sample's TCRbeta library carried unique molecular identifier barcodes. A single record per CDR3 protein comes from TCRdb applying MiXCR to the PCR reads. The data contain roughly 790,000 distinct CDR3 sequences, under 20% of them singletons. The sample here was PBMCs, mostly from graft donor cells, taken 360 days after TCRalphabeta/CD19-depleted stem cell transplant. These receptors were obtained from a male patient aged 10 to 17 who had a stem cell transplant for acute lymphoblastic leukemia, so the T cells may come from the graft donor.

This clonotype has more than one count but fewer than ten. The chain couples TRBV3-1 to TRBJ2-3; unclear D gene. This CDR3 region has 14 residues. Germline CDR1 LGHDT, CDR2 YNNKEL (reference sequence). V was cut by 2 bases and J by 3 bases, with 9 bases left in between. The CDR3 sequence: CASSQNSRTDTQYF. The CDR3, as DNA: TGTGCCAGCAGCCAAAATTCTAGGACAGATACGCAGTATTTT.

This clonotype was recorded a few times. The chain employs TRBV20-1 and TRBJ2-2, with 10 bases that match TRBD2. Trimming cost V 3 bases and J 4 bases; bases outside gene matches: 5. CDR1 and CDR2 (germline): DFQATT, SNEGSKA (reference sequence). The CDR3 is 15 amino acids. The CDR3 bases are TGCAGTGCTAGCCTCCTAGCGGGAGCCACCGGGGAGCTGTTTTTT. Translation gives CSASLLAGATGELFF.

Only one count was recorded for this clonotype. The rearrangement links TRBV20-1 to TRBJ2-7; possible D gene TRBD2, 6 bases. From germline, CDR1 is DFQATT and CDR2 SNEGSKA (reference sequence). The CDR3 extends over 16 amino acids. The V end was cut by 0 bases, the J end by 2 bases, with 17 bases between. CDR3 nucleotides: TGCAGTGCTAGAGATTGGAGGGAGGCCCACGCCTACGAGCAGTACTTC. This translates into CSARDWREAHAYEQYF.

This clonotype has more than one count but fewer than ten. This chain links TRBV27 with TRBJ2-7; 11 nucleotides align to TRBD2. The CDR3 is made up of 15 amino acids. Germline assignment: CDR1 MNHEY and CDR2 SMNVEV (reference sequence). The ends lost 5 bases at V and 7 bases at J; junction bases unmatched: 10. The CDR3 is CASSLAGGPGGEQYF. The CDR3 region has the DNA TGTGCCAGCAGTCTAGCGGGAGGCCCCGGGGGGGAGCAGTACTTC.

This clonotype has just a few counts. CDR3 nucleotides: TGCGCCAGCAGCTTGGAGTGGGGCGCGGACTATGGCTACACCTTC. Translation gives CASSLEWGADYGYTF. This sequence joins TRBV5-1 and TRBJ1-2, with TRBD1 as a possible D gene (5 bases). Germline V gene lookup returns CDR1 SGHRS and CDR2 YFSETQ. The germline V and J ends were trimmed by 0 bases and 3 bases, with 12 bases remaining between them. The CDR3 sequence is 15 residues long.

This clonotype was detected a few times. This chain's CDR3 is CSARDLGTSGLRKETQYF. The CDR3 DNA reads TGCAGTGCTAGAGATCTAGGGACTAGCGGTCTCCGTAAAGAGACCCAGTACTTC. The chain links TRBV20-1 to TRBJ2-5; 11 bases align to TRBD2. V dropped 0 bases and J dropped 3; count of bases not matched to a gene: 12. This CDR3 has 18 amino acids. In germline, CDR1 is DFQATT, CDR2 SNEGSKA (reference sequence).

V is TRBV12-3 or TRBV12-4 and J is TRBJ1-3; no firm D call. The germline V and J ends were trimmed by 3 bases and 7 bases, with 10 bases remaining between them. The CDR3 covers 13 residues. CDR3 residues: CASSLDPRNTIYF. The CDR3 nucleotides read TGTGCCAGCAGTTTGGATCCGAGGAACACCATATATTTT.

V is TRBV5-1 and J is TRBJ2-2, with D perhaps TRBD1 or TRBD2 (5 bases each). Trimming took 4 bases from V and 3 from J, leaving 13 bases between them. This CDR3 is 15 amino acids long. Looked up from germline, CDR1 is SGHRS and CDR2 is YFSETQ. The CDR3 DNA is TGCGCCAGCAGCCTGAAGAGGGACGACACCGGGGAGCTGTTTTTT. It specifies CASSLKRDDTGELFF.